This entry features one TCR beta chain sequence. Its antigen is not known. The cDNA was generated by 5'RACE with 10-nucleotide random UMIs. MiXCR, applied by TCRdb to the 5' RACE reads, yields one record per CDR3 protein. The sample holds approximately 15,000 distinct CDR3 sequences, roughly 22% seen once. Germline CDR1 and CDR2: SGHRS and YFSETQ. V dropped 0 bases and J dropped 7; count of bases not matched to a gene: 8. The CDR3 runs 15 residues. These data belong to a study of neurological immune-mediated disorders. Study-wide results and caveats: The most TCR clonal expansion was seen in HTLV-1-associated myelopathy, whereas the least was seen in multiple sclerosis, below the level in healthy controls.

This sequence was found in a man between 45 and 60 years old in good health. The source material was PBMCs. This chain joins TRBV5-1 and TRBJ2-7, with 9 bases aligning to TRBD2. Here the CDR3 reads CASSLAFSGRGEQYF. The CDR3 region has the DNA TGCGCCAGCAGCTTGGCCTTTAGCGGGAGAGGAGAGCAGTACTTC.